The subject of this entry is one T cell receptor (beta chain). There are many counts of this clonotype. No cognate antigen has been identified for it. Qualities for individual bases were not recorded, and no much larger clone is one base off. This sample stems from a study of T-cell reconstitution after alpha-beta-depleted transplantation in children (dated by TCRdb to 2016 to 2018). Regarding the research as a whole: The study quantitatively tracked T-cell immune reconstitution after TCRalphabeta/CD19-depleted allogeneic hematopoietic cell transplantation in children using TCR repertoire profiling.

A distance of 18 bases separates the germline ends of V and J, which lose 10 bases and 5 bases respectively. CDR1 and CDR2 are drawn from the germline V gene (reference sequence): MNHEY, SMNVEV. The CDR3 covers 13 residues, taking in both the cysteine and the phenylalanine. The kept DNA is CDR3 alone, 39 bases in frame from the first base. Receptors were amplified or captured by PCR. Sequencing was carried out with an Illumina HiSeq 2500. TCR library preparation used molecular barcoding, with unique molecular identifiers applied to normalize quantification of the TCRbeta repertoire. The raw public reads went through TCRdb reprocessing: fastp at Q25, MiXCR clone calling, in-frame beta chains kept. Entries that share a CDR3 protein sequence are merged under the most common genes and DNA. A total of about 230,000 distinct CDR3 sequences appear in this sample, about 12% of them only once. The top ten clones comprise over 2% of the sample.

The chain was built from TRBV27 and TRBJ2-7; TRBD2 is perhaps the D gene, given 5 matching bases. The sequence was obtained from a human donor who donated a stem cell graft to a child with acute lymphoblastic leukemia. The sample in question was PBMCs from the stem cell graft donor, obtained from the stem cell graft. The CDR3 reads CAIRTGKGDEQYF. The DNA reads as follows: TGTGCCATCAGGACGGGGAAGGGAGACGAGCAGTACTTC.